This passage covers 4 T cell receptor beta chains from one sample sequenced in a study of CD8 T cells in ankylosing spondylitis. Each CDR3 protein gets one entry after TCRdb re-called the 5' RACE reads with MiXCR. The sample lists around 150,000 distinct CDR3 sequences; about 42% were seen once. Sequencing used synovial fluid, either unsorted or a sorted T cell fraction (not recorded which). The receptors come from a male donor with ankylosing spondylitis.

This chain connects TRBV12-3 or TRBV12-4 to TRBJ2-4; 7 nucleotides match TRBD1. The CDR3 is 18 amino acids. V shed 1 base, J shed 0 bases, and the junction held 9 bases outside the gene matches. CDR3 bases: TGTGCCAGCAGTTTAGACAGGGGACCTTTCATAGCCAAAAACATTCAGTACTTC. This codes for CASSLDRGPFIAKNIQYF.

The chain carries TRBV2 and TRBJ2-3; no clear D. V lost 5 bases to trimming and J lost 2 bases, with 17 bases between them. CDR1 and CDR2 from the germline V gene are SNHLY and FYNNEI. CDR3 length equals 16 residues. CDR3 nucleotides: TGTGCCAGCAGTCGACTCATTTATACGTTCACAGATACGCAGTATTTT. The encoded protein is CASSRLIYTFTDTQYF.

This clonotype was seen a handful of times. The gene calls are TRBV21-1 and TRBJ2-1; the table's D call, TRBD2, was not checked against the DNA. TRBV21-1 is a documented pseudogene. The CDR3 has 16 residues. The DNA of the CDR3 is TGTGCCAGCAGAGGACTAGCGGGCCAGAGGGACAATGAGCAGTTCTTC. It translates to CASRGLAGQRDNEQFF.

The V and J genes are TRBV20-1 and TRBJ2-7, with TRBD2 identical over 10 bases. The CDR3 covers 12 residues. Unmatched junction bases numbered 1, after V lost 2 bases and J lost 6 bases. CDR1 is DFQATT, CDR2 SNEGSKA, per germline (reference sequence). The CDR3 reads CSARLAGVEQYF. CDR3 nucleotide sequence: TGCAGTGCTAGACTAGCGGGAGTCGAGCAGTACTTC.